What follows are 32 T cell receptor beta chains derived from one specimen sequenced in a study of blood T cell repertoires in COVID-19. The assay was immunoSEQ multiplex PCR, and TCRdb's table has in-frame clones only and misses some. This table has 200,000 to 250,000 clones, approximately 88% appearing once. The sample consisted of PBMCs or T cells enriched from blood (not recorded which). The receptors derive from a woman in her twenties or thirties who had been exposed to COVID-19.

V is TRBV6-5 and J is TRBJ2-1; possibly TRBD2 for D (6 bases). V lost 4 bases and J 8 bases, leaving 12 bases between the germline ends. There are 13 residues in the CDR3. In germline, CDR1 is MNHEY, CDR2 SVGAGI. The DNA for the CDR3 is TGTGCCAGCAGTTCCACTAGCATGTATGAGCAGTTCTTC. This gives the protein CASSSTSMYEQFF.

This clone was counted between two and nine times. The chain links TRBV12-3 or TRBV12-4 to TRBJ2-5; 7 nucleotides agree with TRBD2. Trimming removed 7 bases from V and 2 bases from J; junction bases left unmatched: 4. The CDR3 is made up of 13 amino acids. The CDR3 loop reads CASTSGVQETQYF. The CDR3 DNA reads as TGTGCCAGCACCAGCGGGGTTCAAGAGACCCAGTACTTC.

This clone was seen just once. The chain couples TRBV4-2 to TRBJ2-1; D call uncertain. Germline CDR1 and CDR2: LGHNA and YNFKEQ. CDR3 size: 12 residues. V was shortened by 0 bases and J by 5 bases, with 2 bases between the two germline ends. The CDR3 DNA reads TGTGCCAGCAGCCAAGACGACAATGAGCAGTTCTTC. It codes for CASSQDDNEQFF.

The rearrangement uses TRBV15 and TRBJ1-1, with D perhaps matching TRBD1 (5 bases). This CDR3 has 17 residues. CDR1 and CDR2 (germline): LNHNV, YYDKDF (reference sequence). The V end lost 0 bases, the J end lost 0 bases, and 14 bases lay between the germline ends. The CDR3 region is CATSREGRGGVNTEAFF. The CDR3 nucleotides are TGTGCCACCAGCAGAGAAGGGCGAGGAGGGGTGAACACTGAAGCTTTCTTT.

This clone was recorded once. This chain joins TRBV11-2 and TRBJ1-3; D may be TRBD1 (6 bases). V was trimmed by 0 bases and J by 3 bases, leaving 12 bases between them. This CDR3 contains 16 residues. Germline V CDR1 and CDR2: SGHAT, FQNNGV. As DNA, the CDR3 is TGTGCCAGCAGCTTAGACCCCCAGGGGCTTGGAAACACCATATATTTT. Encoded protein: CASSLDPQGLGNTIYF.

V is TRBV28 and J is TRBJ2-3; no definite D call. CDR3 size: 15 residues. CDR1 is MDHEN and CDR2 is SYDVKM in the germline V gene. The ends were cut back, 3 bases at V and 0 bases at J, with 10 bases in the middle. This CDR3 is CASSFLRTSTDTQYF. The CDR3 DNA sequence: TGTGCCAGCAGTTTCCTGAGAACTAGCACAGATACGCAGTATTTT.

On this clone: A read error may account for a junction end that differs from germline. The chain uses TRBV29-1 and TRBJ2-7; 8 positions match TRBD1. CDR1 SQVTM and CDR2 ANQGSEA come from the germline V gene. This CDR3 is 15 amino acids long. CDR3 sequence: CSVEDRGQRSYEQYF. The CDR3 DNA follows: TGCAGCGTGGAAGACAGGGGCCAGAGGTCCTACGAGCAGTACTTC.

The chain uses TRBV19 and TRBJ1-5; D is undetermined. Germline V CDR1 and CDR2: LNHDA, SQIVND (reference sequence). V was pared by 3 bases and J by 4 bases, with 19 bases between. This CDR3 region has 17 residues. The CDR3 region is CASSISLVTASNQPQHF. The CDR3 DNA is TGTGCCAGTAGTATTTCCCTCGTAACCGCGTCGAATCAGCCCCAGCATTTT.

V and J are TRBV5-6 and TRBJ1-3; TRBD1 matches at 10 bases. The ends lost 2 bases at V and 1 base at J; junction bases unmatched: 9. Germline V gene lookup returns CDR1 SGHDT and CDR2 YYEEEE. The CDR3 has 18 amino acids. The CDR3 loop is CASSFGTGAAGSGNTIYF. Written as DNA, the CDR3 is TGTGCCAGCAGCTTCGGGACAGGGGCGGCGGGTTCTGGAAACACCATATATTTT.

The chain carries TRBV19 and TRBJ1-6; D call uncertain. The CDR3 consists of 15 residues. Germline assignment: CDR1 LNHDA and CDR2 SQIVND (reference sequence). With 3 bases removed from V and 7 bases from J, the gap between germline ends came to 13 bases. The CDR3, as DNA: TGTGCCAGTAGTATTTACGGCGGGCGAAATTCACCCCTCCACTTT. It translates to CASSIYGGRNSPLHF.

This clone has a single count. The CDR3 DNA sequence: TGCAGCGTTGAATTGAGCGCGACTCCTAGCACAGATACGCAGTATTTT. This sequence encodes CSVELSATPSTDTQYF. This chain links TRBV29-1 with TRBJ2-3; D not certain. Germline V gives CDR1 SQVTM, CDR2 ANQGSEA. The V and J ends lost 2 bases and 0 bases respectively, with 15 bases between them. The CDR3 is 16 amino acids.

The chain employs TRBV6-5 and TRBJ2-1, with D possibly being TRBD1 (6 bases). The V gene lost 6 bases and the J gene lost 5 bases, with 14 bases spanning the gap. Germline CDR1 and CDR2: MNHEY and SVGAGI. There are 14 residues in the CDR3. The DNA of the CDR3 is TGTGCCAGCAGCGGACAGCCTATAGACAATGAGCAGTTCTTC. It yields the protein CASSGQPIDNEQFF.

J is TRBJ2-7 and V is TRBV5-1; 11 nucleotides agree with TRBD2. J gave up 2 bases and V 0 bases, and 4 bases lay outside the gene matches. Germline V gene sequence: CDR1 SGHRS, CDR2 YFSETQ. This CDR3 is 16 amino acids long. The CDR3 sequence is CASSLAGLAGAYEQYF. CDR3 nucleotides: TGCGCCAGCAGCTTGGCCGGACTAGCGGGTGCCTACGAGCAGTACTTC.

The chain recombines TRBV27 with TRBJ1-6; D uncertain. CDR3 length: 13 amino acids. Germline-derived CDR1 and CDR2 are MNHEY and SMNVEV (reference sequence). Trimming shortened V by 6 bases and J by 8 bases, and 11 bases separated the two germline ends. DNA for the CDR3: TGTGCCAGCAGCCGGGTCGCGCATTCACCCCTCCACTTT. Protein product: CASSRVAHSPLHF.

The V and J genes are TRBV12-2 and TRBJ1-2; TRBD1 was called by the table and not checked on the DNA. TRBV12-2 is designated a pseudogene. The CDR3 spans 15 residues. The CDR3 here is CASRSTGQANYGYTF. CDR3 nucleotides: TGTGCAAGTCGCTCCACGGGACAGGCGAACTATGGCTACACCTTC.

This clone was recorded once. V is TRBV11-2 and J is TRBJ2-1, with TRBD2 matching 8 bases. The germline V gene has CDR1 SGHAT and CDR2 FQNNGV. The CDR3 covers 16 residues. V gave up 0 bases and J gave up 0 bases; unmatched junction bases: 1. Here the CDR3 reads CASSLEGLDSYNEQFF. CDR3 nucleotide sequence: TGTGCCAGCAGCTTAGAGGGACTAGACTCCTACAATGAGCAGTTCTTC.

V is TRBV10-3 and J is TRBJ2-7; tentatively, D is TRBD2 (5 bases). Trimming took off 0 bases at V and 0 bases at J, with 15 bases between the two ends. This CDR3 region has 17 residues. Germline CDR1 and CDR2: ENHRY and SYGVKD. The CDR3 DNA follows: TGTGCCATCAGTGAGTCGATTCCAGCGGTAGTCTCCTACGAGCAGTACTTC. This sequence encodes CAISESIPAVVSYEQYF.

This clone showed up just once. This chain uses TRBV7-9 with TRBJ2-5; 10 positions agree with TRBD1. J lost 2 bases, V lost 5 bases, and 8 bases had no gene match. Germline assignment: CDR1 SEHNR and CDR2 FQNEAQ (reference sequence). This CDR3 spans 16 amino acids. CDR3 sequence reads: CASSPWTGGLQETQYF. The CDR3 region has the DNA TGTGCCAGCAGCCCTTGGACAGGGGGGTTACAAGAGACCCAGTACTTC. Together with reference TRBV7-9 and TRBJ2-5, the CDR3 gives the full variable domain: DTGVSQNPRHKITKRGQNVTFRCDPISEHNRLYWYRQTLGQGPEFLTYFQNEAQLEKSRLLSDRFSAERPKGSFSTLEIQRTEQGDSAMYLCASSPWTGGLQETQYFGPGTRLLVL.

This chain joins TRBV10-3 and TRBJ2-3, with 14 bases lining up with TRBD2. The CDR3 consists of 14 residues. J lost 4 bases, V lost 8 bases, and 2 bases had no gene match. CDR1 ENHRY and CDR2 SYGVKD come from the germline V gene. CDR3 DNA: TGTGCCATCCGACTAGCGGGAGGGTCAGATACGCAGTATTTT. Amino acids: CAIRLAGGSDTQYF.

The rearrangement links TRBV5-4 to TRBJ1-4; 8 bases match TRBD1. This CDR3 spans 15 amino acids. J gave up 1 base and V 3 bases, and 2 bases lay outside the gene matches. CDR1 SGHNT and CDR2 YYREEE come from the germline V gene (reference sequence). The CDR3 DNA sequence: TGTGCCAGCAGCTCAGACAGGGGAACTAATGAAAAACTGTTTTTT. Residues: CASSSDRGTNEKLFF.

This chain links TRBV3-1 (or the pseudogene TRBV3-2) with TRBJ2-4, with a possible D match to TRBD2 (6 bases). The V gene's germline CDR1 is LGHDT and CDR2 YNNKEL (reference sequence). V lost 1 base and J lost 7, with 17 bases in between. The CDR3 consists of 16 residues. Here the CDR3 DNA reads TGTGCCAGCAGCCAAGGGTTACGCCCGCGGGATAACATTCAGTACTTC. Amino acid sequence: CASSQGLRPRDNIQYF.

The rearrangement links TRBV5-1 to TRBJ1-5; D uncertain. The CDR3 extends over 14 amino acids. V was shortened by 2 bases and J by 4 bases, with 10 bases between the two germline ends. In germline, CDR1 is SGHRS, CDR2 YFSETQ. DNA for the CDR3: TGCGCCAGCAGCTTAGAGGGAGGGAATCAGCCCCAGCATTTT. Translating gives CASSLEGGNQPQHF.

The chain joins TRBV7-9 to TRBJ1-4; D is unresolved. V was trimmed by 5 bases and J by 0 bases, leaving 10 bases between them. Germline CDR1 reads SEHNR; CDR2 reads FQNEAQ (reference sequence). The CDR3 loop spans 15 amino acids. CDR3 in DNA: TGTGCCAGCAGCCCCGACTGGGCAACTAATGAAAAACTGTTTTTT. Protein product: CASSPDWATNEKLFF.

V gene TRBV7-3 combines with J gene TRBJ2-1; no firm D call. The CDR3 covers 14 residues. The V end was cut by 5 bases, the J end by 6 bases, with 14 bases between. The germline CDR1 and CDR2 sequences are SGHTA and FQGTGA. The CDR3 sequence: CASSREALSNEQFF. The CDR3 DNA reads TGTGCCAGCAGCCGCGAAGCCCTTAGCAATGAGCAGTTCTTC. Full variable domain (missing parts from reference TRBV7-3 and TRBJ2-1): GAGVSQTPSNKVTEKGKYVELRCDPISGHTALYWYRQSLGQGPEFLIYFQGTGAADDSGLPNDRFFAVRPEGSVSTLKIQRTERGDSAVYLCASSREALSNEQFFGPGTRLTVL.

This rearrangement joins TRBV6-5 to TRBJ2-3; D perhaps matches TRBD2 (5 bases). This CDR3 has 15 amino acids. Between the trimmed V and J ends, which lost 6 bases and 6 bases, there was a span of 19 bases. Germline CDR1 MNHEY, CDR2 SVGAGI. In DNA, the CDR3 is TGTGCCAGCAGCCAAAGTTGGGGAGTTAGGGATACGCAGTATTTT. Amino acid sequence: CASSQSWGVRDTQYF.

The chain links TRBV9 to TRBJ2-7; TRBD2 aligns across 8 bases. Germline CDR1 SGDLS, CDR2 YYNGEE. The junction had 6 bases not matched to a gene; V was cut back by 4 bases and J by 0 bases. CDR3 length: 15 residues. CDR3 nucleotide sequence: TGTGCCAGCAGCCCTTTGACTAGCGCCTCCTACGAGCAGTACTTC. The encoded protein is CASSPLTSASYEQYF.

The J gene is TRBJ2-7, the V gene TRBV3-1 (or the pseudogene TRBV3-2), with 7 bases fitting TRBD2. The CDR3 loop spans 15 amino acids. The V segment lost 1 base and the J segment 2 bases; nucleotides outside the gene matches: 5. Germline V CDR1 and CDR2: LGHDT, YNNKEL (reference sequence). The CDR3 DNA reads TGTGCCAGCAGCCAAGGAACTAGCGCAACCTACGAGCAGTACTTC. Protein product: CASSQGTSATYEQYF.

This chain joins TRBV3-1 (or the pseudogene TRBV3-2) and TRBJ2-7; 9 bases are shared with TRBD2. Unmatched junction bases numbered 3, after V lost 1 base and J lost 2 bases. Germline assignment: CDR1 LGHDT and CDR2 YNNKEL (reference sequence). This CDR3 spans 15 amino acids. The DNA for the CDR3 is TGTGCCAGCAGCCAAGCGGCGGGAGGGGCCTACGAGCAGTACTTC. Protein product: CASSQAAGGAYEQYF.

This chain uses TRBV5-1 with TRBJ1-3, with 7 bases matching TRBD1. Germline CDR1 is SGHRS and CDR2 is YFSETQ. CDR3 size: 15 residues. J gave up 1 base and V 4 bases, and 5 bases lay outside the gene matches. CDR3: CASSHNRGSGNTIYF. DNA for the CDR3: TGCGCCAGCAGCCACAACAGGGGTTCTGGAAACACCATATATTTT.

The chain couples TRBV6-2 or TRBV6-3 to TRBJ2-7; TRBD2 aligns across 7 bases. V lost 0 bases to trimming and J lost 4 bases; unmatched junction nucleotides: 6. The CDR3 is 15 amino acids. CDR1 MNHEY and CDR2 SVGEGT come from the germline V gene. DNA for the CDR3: TGTGCCAGCAGTTACTCCCCCGGGACTACTTACGAGCAGTACTTC. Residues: CASSYSPGTTYEQYF.

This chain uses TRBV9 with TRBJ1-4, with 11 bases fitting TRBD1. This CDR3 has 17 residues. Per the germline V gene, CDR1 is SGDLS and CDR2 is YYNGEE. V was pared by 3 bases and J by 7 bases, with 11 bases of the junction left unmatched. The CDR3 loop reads CASSGGQGADLGEKLFF. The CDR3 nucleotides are TGTGCCAGCAGCGGCGGACAGGGGGCGGATTTAGGTGAAAAACTGTTTTTT.

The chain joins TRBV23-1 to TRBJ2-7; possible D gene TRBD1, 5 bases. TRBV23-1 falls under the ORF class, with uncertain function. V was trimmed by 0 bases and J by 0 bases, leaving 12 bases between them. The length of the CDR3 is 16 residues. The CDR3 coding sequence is TGCGCCAGCAGTCAATCGTCCTTGGACACCTCCTACGAGCAGTACTTC. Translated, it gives CASSQSSLDTSYEQYF.